One sample yielded the 26 T cell receptor beta chains listed below, sequenced in a study of blood T cells in healthy people across ages. A second PCR, run for roughly 7 to 11 cycles, used a sample-barcoded 5' primer plus a J-beta primer mix. TCRdb redid the calling of the 5' RACE reads with MiXCR, one entry per CDR3 protein. The sample carries fewer than 2,000,000 distinct CDR3 sequences, almost 35% recorded once. Specimen: blood. The receptors here all came from a woman in her 30s in good health.

This clonotype was recorded a few times. The chain has TRBV4-1 and TRBJ2-7, with no clear D. Germline CDR1 MGHRA, CDR2 YSYEKL. This CDR3 region has 15 residues. V lost 4 bases, J lost 0 bases, and 13 bases lay in between. DNA of the CDR3: TGCGCCAGCAGCCCCCGGTTAGCCAGCTCCTACGAGCAGTACTTC. Its protein product is CASSPRLASSYEQYF.

J is TRBJ2-3 and V is TRBV6-2 or TRBV6-3; 10 bases line up with TRBD1. CDR1 is MNHEY, CDR2 SVGEGT, per germline. V trimming: 2 bases; J trimming: 11 bases; junction bases outside the gene matches: 19. This CDR3 has 18 residues. The CDR3 DNA sequence: TGTGCCAGCAGTTACCGGGGACCGGGACAGGGGTTTGCACCAGGGCAGTATTTT. Translated: CASSYRGPGQGFAPGQYF.

Points on this clonotype: Because the CDR3 is missing its conserved closing phenylalanine or tryptophan, this is likely a read error. The chain uses TRBV7-9 and TRBJ1-2; D not certain. Trimming took off 1 base at V and 4 bases at J, with 7 bases between the two ends. Germline V CDR1 and CDR2: SEHNR, FQNEAQ (reference sequence). This CDR3 spans 13 amino acids. The CDR3 region is CASSLGNGYGYTC. The CDR3 DNA follows: TGTGCCAGCAGCTTAGGCAACGGCTATGGCTACACCTGC.

The chain recombines TRBV6-5 with TRBJ1-2, with 7 bases aligning to TRBD1. The CDR3 runs to 14 residues. With 6 bases clipped from V and 2 bases from J, the junction kept 6 bases outside the gene matches. The V gene's germline CDR1 is MNHEY and CDR2 SVGAGI. The CDR3 nucleotides read TGTGCCAGCAGCGTGGGACAGCTCAACTATGGCTACACCTTC. Protein sequence: CASSVGQLNYGYTF.

V usage is TRBV18 and J usage is TRBJ2-1; 9 nucleotides agree with TRBD2. The CDR3 loop spans 17 amino acids. Trimming at V came to 1 base and at J to 6 bases, leaving 10 bases not matched to a gene. CDR1 and CDR2 from the germline V gene are KGHSH and LQKENI. The CDR3 region has the DNA TGTGCCAGCTCACCACTAGCGGGGGTCACCAAAGGCAATGAGCAGTTCTTC. The encoded protein is CASSPLAGVTKGNEQFF.

To note about this clonotype: The junction shows a germline mismatch at one end, possibly a read error. This chain links TRBV10-3 with TRBJ2-1; D may correspond to TRBD1 or TRBD2 (5 bases each). CDR1 and CDR2 from the germline V gene are ENHRY and SYGVKD. This CDR3 region has 17 residues. CDR3 in DNA: TGTGCCATCGGTGAGAGGGCAGGGCTAACCTCCTACAATGAGCAGTTCTTC. Translated, it gives CAIGERAGLTSYNEQFF.

Only a few counts were recorded for this clonotype. V is TRBV7-2 and J is TRBJ2-3; 7 nucleotides line up with TRBD2. V lost 5 bases, J lost 5 bases, and 16 bases stayed unmatched. The CDR3 covers 17 residues. Per the germline V gene, CDR1 is SGHTA and CDR2 is FQGNSA. The CDR3, as DNA: TGTGCCAGCAGCCGGACCCCTAGCGGTGGGATGGAAGATACGCAGTATTTT. Its translation is CASSRTPSGGMEDTQYF.

J is TRBJ1-2 and V is TRBV28; 7 bases line up with TRBD1. V was pared by 4 bases and J by 2 bases, with 7 bases of the junction left unmatched. Per the germline V gene, CDR1 is MDHEN and CDR2 is SYDVKM. The CDR3 runs 15 residues. CDR3 bases: TGTGCCAGCAGTTCCCTCGTCAGGGGGAACTATGGCTACACCTTC. It codes for CASSSLVRGNYGYTF.

V is TRBV24-1 and J is TRBJ2-7; 11 bases are shared with TRBD1. Germline values: CDR1 KGHDR, CDR2 SFDVKD. V lost 6 bases to trimming and J lost 2 bases; unmatched junction nucleotides: 2. This CDR3 spans 14 amino acids. The CDR3, as DNA: TGTGCCACCAGTTTGGGACAGGGGGCCTACGAGCAGTACTTC. This encodes CATSLGQGAYEQYF.

This clonotype was seen a handful of times. The chain carries TRBV7-8 and TRBJ1-2; 7 positions match TRBD1. The CDR3 has 20 residues. Germline lookup yields CDR1 SGHVS and CDR2 FQNEAQ. V trimming: 5 bases; J trimming: 2 bases; junction bases outside the gene matches: 23. CDR3: CASSPMKSTGAAPRNYGYTF. The CDR3 coding sequence is TGTGCCAGCAGCCCCATGAAATCCACAGGGGCGGCACCACGAAACTATGGCTACACCTTC. The variable domain in full, with the rest retrieved from reference TRBV7-8 and TRBJ1-2, is GAGVSQSPRYKVAKRGQDVALRCDPISGHVSLFWYQQALGQGPEFLTYFQNEAQLDKSGLPSDRFFAERPEGSVSTLKIQRTQQEDSAVYLCASSPMKSTGAAPRNYGYTFGSGTRLTVV.

The chain recombines TRBV7-2 with TRBJ1-3; a possible D gene is TRBD1 (6 bases). The germline V and J ends were trimmed by 1 base and 2 bases, with 9 bases remaining between them. The CDR3 is made up of 15 amino acids. CDR1 and CDR2 (germline): SGHTA, FQGNSA. The CDR3 loop reads CASSLVRQAGNTIYF. CDR3 in DNA: TGTGCCAGCAGCTTAGTCAGACAGGCTGGAAACACCATATATTTT.

V gene TRBV18 combines with J gene TRBJ2-7; D perhaps matches TRBD2 (5 bases). The germline V gene has CDR1 KGHSH and CDR2 LQKENI. The CDR3 is made up of 13 amino acids. V was cut by 3 bases and J by 6 bases, with 12 bases left in between. The CDR3 here is CASSPLDWAEQYF. CDR3 DNA: TGTGCCAGCTCACCCTTGGACTGGGCCGAGCAGTACTTC.

CDR3 nucleotides: TGCGCCAGCTCAGACTTAGCTAACTATGGCTACACCTTC. Protein: CASSDLANYGYTF. The chain couples TRBV5-1 to TRBJ1-2; D remains unclear. Germline V gene lookup returns CDR1 SGHRS and CDR2 YFSETQ. This CDR3 is built from 13 residues. With 7 bases removed from V and 0 bases from J, the gap between germline ends came to 10 bases.

The chain has TRBV9 and TRBJ1-6; D is possibly TRBD1 (5 bases). Trimming stripped 0 bases from V and 9 bases from J, with 13 bases between. The CDR3 is 15 amino acids. The germline gives CDR1 SGDLS, CDR2 YYNGEE. The CDR3, as DNA: TGTGCCAGCAGCGTAGCCGCCAGGGAGTCTTCACCCCTCCACTTT. This codes for CASSVAARESSPLHF.

This clonotype has just a few counts. The V and J genes are TRBV11-2 and TRBJ2-1; 9 bases match TRBD2. This CDR3 comprises 14 residues. J was trimmed by 5 bases and V by 4 bases; bases with no gene match: 3. Germline CDR1 is SGHAT and CDR2 is FQNNGV. CDR3: CASSSRLADNEQFF. CDR3 sequence (DNA): TGTGCCAGCAGCTCCAGACTAGCGGACAATGAGCAGTTCTTC.

V usage is TRBV29-1 and J usage is TRBJ2-5, with D maybe TRBD1 (6 bases). Germline loops: CDR1 SQVTM, CDR2 ANQGSEA. CDR3 size: 12 residues. V was shortened by 6 bases and J by 5 bases, with 13 bases between the two germline ends. CDR3 in DNA: TGCAGCGTACAGGGTTTCGGGGAGACCCAGTACTTC. It yields the protein CSVQGFGETQYF.

The J gene is TRBJ2-3, the V gene TRBV7-6; no clear D gene. From germline, CDR1 is SGHVS and CDR2 FNYEAQ. The CDR3 is 15 residues long. Trimming pared 5 bases from V and 6 bases from J, leaving 18 bases between. CDR3 nucleotide sequence: TGTGCCAGCAGCCCCCTGATTTCCCCCACGGATACGCAGTATTTT. It encodes CASSPLISPTDTQYF. The full variable domain, rest sourced from reference TRBV7-6 and TRBJ2-3, is GAGVSQSPRYKVTKRGQDVALRCDPISGHVSLYWYRQALGQGPEFLTYFNYEAQQDKSGLPNDRFSAERPEGSISTLTIQRTEQRDSAMYRCASSPLISPTDTQYFGPGTRLTVL.

In its sample, this clonotype was seen a few times. The gene calls are TRBV6-5 and TRBJ2-3; possibly TRBD2 for D (6 bases). This CDR3 contains 18 residues. V lost 2 bases and J 6 bases, leaving 24 bases between the germline ends. Germline values: CDR1 MNHEY, CDR2 SVGAGI. CDR3 sequence: CASSYHASGTGLEDTQYF. Written as DNA, the CDR3 is TGTGCCAGCAGTTACCACGCGAGTGGGACTGGCTTGGAGGATACGCAGTATTTT.

The J gene is TRBJ1-6, the V gene TRBV7-2, with a tentative D call TRBD1 (5 bases). V was pared by 1 base and J by 11 bases, with 15 bases between. CDR1 and CDR2 from the germline V gene are SGHTA and FQGNSA. This CDR3 comprises 15 residues. The CDR3, as DNA: TGTGCCAGCAGCTTAGGGCAGGGACCATTTGCACCCCTCCACTTT. It codes for CASSLGQGPFAPLHF.

This clonotype was picked up a small number of times. This rearrangement joins TRBV27 to TRBJ1-2, with TRBD1 as a possible D gene (5 bases). There are 18 residues in the CDR3. V shed 8 bases and J shed 0 bases, with 25 bases lying between them. Per germline, CDR1 MNHEY and CDR2 SMNVEV (reference sequence). The CDR3 nucleotides are TGTGCCAGCCGAAGAGGGGTCTTTTCCGACAGAGCTAACTATGGCTACACCTTC. This sequence encodes CASRRGVFSDRANYGYTF.

The chain employs TRBV29-1 and TRBJ1-1, with D possibly TRBD1 on 5 matching bases. Trimming left V 3 bases short and J 4 bases short, with 12 bases between. The CDR3 loop spans 13 amino acids. Germline-derived CDR1 and CDR2 are SQVTM and ANQGSEA. CDR3 in amino acids: CSVDRQGATEAFF. DNA of the CDR3: TGCAGCGTTGATCGTCAGGGAGCCACTGAAGCTTTCTTT.

The J gene is TRBJ2-5, the V gene TRBV7-2, with 7 bases identical to TRBD2. Per the germline V gene, CDR1 is SGHTA and CDR2 is FQGNSA. This CDR3 comprises 15 residues. After removal of 5 bases from V and 4 bases from J, the junction contained 10 bases not matched to a gene. CDR3 protein: CASSITRGGSETQYF. The CDR3, as DNA: TGTGCCAGCAGCATCACTAGGGGAGGGTCAGAGACCCAGTACTTC.

This chain joins TRBV20-1 and TRBJ1-2, with 7 bases identical to TRBD1. CDR1 DFQATT and CDR2 SNEGSKA come from the germline V gene (reference sequence). The CDR3 runs to 13 residues. Unmatched junction bases numbered 3, after V lost 5 bases and J lost 0 bases. CDR3 nucleotide sequence: TGCAGTGCTTGGGACAGATCTAACTATGGCTACACCTTC. It specifies CSAWDRSNYGYTF.

The chain carries TRBV12-3 or TRBV12-4 and TRBJ1-6; perhaps TRBD1 as D (5 bases). V shed 0 bases and J shed 6 bases, with 6 bases lying between them. This CDR3 comprises 14 residues. The CDR3 sequence: CASSLADTNSPLHF. The CDR3 bases are TGTGCCAGCAGTTTAGCGGACACTAATTCACCCCTCCACTTT.

This clonotype was found a few times. The gene calls are TRBV28 and TRBJ2-3, with TRBD2 identical over 8 bases. This CDR3 is 15 amino acids long. Germline values: CDR1 MDHEN, CDR2 SYDVKM. V trimming: 7 bases; J trimming: 8 bases; junction bases outside the gene matches: 14. The CDR3 reads CASMTGGQGEPTQYF. In nucleotides, the CDR3 is TGTGCCAGCATGACGGGGGGGCAGGGCGAGCCTACGCAGTATTTT.

This clonotype showed up just once. The gene calls are TRBV6-2 or TRBV6-3 and TRBJ2-3; 9 nucleotides align to TRBD2. Germline assignment: CDR1 MNHEY and CDR2 SVGEGT. The V and J ends lost 0 bases and 2 bases, in that order; junction bases with no gene match: 3. The CDR3 is 16 amino acids. The DNA of the CDR3 is TGTGCCAGCAGTTACTCGCTAGCGGGGCTCACAGATACGCAGTATTTT. Translation: CASSYSLAGLTDTQYF.